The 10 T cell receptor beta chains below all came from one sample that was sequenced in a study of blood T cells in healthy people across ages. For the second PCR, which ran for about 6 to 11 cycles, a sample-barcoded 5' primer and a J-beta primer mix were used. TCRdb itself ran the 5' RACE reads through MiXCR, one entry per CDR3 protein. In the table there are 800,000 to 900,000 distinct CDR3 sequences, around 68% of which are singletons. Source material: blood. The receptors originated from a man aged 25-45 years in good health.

DNA for the CDR3: TGTGCCAGCAGTTACTCGGCGAGACTTGGCTACACCTTC. Protein sequence: CASSYSARLGYTF. This chain uses TRBV6-5 with TRBJ1-2; D unclear. Germline loops: CDR1 MNHEY, CDR2 SVGAGI. V dropped 0 bases and J dropped 7 bases, with 9 bases sitting between them. CDR3 length: 13 residues.

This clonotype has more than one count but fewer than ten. Here the CDR3 DNA reads TGCAGTGCTAGAGAAACTAGCGGACAAGAGACCCAGTACTTC. It codes for CSARETSGQETQYF. The chain joins TRBV20-1 to TRBJ2-5; 8 nucleotides agree with TRBD2. This CDR3 is built from 14 residues. In germline, CDR1 is DFQATT, CDR2 SNEGSKA (reference sequence). J was trimmed by 2 bases and V by 0 bases; bases with no gene match: 2.

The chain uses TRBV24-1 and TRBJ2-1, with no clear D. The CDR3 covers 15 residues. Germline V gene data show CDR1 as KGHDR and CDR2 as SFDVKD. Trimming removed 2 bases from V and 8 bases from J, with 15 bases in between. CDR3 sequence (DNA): TGTGCCACCAGTGATTCCCGGTCCCCTGGGGATGAGCAGTTCTTC. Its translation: CATSDSRSPGDEQFF.

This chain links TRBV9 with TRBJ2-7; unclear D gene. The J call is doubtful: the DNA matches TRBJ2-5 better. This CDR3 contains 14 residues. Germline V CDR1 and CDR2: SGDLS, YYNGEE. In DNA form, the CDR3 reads TGTGCCAGCAGCCCAGAGACGGCGGTGAAGACCCAGTACTTC. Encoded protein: CASSPETAVKTQYF.

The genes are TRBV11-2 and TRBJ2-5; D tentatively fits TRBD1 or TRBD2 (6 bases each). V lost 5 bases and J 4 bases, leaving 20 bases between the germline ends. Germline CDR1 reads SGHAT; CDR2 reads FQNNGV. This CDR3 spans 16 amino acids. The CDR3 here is CASSPSGAPYGETQYF. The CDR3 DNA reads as TGTGCCAGCAGCCCGTCGGGGGCTCCGTATGGAGAGACCCAGTACTTC.

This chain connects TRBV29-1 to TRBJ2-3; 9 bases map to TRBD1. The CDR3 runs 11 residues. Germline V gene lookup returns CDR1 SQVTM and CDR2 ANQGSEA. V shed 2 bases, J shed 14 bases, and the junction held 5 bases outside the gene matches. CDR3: CSVEQQGAWYF. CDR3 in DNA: TGCAGCGTTGAACAACAGGGGGCTTGGTATTTT.

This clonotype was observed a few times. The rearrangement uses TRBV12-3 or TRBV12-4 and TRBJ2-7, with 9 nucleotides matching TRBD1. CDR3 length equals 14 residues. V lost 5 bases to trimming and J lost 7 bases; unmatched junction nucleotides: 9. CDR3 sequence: CASSPRTGAREQYF. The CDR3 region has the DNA TGTGCCAGCAGTCCTAGGACAGGGGCGAGGGAGCAGTACTTC.

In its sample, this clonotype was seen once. CDR3 nucleotides: TGTGCCAGCAGCTCATCTTCCAGGGTACAAGAGACCCAGTACTTC. Its protein product is CASSSSSRVQETQYF. The chain has TRBV7-2 and TRBJ2-4; D is perhaps TRBD1 (5 bases). Matching the DNA end better, TRBJ2-5 makes the J call doubtful. CDR1 SGHTA and CDR2 FQGNSA come from the germline V gene. The CDR3 consists of 15 residues.

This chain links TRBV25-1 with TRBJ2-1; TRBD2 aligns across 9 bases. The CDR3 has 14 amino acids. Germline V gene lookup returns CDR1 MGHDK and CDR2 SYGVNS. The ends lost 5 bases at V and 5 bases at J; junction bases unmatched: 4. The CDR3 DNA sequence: TGTGCCAGCAGTCTAGCGGGGACACACAATGAGCAGTTCTTC. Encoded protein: CASSLAGTHNEQFF.

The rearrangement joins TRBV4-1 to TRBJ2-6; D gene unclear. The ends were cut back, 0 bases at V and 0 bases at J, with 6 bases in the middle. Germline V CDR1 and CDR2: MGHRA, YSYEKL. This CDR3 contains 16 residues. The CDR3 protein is CASSQEWGSGANVLTF. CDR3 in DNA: TGCGCCAGCAGCCAAGAGTGGGGCTCTGGGGCCAACGTCCTGACTTTC.